This T cell receptor beta chain was captured by sequencing in a study of blood T cell repertoires in COVID-19. Whole-study context: Acute-phase and convalescent COVID-19 samples originated in the United States, Italy and Spain. In each case, the material was cDNA or gDNA derived from T cells, B-cell-depleted T cells, or PBMCs.

Data came from immunoSEQ multiplex PCR; TCRdb stores just in-frame clones and leaves some out. The sample lists roughly 200,000 clones, 70% to 80% seen once, with roughly 8.7% in the top ten. V shed 10 bases, J shed 1 base, and the junction held 10 bases outside the gene matches. In germline, CDR1 is MRHNA, CDR2 SNTAGT. The CDR3 has 15 residues. Input material: peripheral blood. This chain connects TRBV6-4 to TRBJ2-3, with TRBD1 matching 8 bases. The TCR originated in a woman in her 50s with active or convalescent COVID-19. The CDR3 sequence is CATPPGTGRTDTQYF. In DNA, the CDR3 is TGTGCCACCCCCCCCGGGACAGGCCGCACAGATACGCAGTATTTT.